A selection of T cell receptor beta chains follows, all from one sample in a study of response to subunit inactivated influenza vaccine. TCRdb processed the RT-PCR reads anew with MiXCR; each CDR3 protein has one entry. The sample records about 570,000 distinct CDR3 sequences, about 10% being singletons. This sample also appeared in a second study, on T cells expressing NK-cell markers.

The sequences come from PBMCs from blood, collected on the day of vaccination. These receptors all come from a man between 45 and 60 years old who received an inactivated influenza vaccine. The CDR3 runs from the conserved cysteine through the conserved F or W. The D gene is left open where the match is weak. Size is stated for part of the rows, as once, few or many counts, or as a class when the clone is expanded.

cdr3_length | d_call | clone_size | j_call | v_call | cdr3_nt | cdr3_aa
16 | NA | NA | TRBJ2-5 | TRBV29-1 | TGCAGCAGTACGAAGGGGCCTGGCAGCCACCAAGAGACCCAGTACTTC | CSSTKGPGSHQETQYF
16 | TRBD1 | NA | TRBJ2-7 | TRBV18 | TGTGCCAGCTCACCACGGATTCGGGACAGGGCAGGGGAGCAGTACTTC | CASSPRIRDRAGEQYF
15 | NA | few | TRBJ2-7 | TRBV20-1 | TGCAGTGCTAGTTCGCAGGGGATAGTTGGCTACGAGCAGTACTTC | CSASSQGIVGYEQYF
11 | NA | many | TRBJ2-7 | TRBV6-6 | TGTGCCAGCAGTTACCTACACGAGCAGTACTTC | CASSYLHEQYF
15 | TRBD2 | NA | TRBJ2-1 | TRBV14 | TGTGCCAGCAGCCACCTGGGACTAGCGGAGGATGAGCAGTTCTTC | CASSHLGLAEDEQFF
18 | NA | few | TRBJ2-7 | TRBV19 | TGTGCCAGTAGTATCCCTCGCCCCCGGCGGTTCAGGGGACACGAGCAGTACTTC | CASSIPRPRRFRGHEQYF
15 | NA | many | TRBJ1-5 | TRBV5-1 | TGCGCCAGCAGCTTGGAAGGACCGGAGATGTCGCCCCAGCATTTT | CASSLEGPEMSPQHF
12 | NA | NA | TRBJ2-1 | TRBV19 | TGTGCCAGTAGTATCTATAGGAATGAGCAGTTCTTC | CASSIYRNEQFF
14 | NA | few | TRBJ2-7 | TRBV20-1 | TGCAGTGCTAGTCCAGGAGCGGTCAGCTACGAGCAGTACTTC | CSASPGAVSYEQYF
14 | NA | once | TRBJ1-4 | TRBV10-3 | TGTGCCATCAGGAGGGGCCCTGGTAATGAAAAACTGTGTTTT | CAIRRGPGNEKLCF
14 | NA | few | TRBJ2-1 | TRBV12-3/TRBV12-4 | TGTGCCAGCAGCTTACAGGGTGGGTACAATGAGCAGTTCTTC | CASSLQGGYNEQFF
11 | TRBD2 | few | TRBJ2-1 | TRBV20-1 | TGCAGTGCTAGTGGGACTAGCGGTCTGTTCTTC | CSASGTSGLFF
16 | NA | NA | TRBJ2-3 | TRBV9 | TGTGCCAGCAGCGAATCAGGGAGCTCTAGCACAGATACGCAGTATTTT | CASSESGSSSTDTQYF
13 | NA | few | TRBJ2-5 | TRBV7-2 | TGTGCCAGCAGCGTGGGACTCCGGGAGACCCAGTACTTC | CASSVGLRETQYF
13 | NA | NA | TRBJ2-7 | TRBV12-3/TRBV12-4 | TGTGCCAGCAGTTCAGGGGAGTCCTACGAGCAGTACTTC | CASSSGESYEQYF
19 | TRBD2 | NA | TRBJ2-6 | TRBV2 | TGTGCCAGCAGTCCTGCAGTTGGCGGGAGGGCCTATGGGGCCAACGTCCTGACTTTC | CASSPAVGGRAYGANVLTF
13 | TRBD1 | NA | TRBJ2-1 | TRBV20-1 | TGCAGTGCTGATGGGGACAGGGAGAATGAGCAGTTCTTC | CSADGDRENEQFF
14 | NA | NA | TRBJ2-5 | TRBV5-1 | TGCGCCAGCAGCTTGCAGTTCCCGCAAGAGACCCAGTACTTC | CASSLQFPQETQYF
11 | NA | NA | TRBJ1-1 | TRBV29-1 | TGCAGCGTTGCCCTGAACACTGAAGCTTTCTTT | CSVALNTEAFF
15 | NA | few | TRBJ1-4 | TRBV5-1 | TGCGCCAGCAGCAAGGAGGGGAACATTAATGAAAAACTGTTTTTT | CASSKEGNINEKLFF
14 | NA | few | TRBJ2-7 | TRBV29-1 | TGCAGCGTTGAAAGGCAGGGAAACTCCTACGAGCAGTACTTC | CSVERQGNSYEQYF
13 | NA | few | TRBJ2-1 | TRBV20-1 | TGCAGTGCCACGCACTTTATTGACAATGAGCAGTTCTTC | CSATHFIDNEQFF